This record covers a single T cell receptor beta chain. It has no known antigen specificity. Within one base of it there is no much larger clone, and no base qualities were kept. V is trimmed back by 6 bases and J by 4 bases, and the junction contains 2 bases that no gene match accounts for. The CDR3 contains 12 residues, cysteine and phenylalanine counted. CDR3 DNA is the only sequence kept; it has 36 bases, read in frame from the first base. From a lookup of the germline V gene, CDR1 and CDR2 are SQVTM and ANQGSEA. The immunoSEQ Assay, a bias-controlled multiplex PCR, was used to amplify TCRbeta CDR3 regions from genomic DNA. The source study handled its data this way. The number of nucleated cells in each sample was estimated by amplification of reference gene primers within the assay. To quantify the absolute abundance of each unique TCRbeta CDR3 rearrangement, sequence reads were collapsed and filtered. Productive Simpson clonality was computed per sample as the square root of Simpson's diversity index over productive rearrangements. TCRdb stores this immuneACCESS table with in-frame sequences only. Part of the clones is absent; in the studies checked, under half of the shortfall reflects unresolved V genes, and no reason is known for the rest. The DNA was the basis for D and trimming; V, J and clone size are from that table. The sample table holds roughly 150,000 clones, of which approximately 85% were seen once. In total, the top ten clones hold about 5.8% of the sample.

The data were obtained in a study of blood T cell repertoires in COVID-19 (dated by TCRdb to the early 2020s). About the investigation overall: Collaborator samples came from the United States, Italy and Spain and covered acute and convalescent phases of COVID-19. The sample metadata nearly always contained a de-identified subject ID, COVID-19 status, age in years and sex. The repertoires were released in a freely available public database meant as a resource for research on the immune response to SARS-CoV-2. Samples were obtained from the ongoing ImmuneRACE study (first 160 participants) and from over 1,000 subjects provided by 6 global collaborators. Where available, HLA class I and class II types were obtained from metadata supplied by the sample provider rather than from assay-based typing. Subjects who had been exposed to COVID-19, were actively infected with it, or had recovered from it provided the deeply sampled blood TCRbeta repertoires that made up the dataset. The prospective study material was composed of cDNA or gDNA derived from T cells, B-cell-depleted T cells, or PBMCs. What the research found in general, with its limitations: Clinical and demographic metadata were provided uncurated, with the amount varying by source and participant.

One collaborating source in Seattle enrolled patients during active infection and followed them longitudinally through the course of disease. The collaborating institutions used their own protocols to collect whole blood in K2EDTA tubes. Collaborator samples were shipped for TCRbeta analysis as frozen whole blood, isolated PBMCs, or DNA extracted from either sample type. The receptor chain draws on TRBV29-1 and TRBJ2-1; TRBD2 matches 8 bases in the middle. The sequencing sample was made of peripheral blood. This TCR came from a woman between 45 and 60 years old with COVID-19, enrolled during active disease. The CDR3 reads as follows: CSVQRGYNEQFF. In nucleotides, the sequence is TGCAGCGTCCAGCGGGGGTACAATGAGCAGTTCTTC.